A single sample is the source of the 8 T cell receptor beta chains below, sequenced in a study of blood T cell repertoires in COVID-19. The table came from immunoSEQ multiplex PCR; TCRdb's copy has only in-frame clones and leaves some out. Counted here are around 260,000 clones, around 90% occurring once; the ten biggest clones make up approximately 4.3%. Material: peripheral blood. The receptors here all came from a man between 60 and 70 years old who had recovered from COVID-19.

The chain employs TRBV7-6 and TRBJ2-3; 11 bases align to TRBD2. The V gene end was trimmed by 1 base and the J gene end by 1 base; junction bases not matched to a gene: 7. The CDR3 extends over 18 amino acids. Germline CDR1 is SGHVS and CDR2 is FNYEAQ. The CDR3 sequence is CASSLGVSGGARTDTQYF. The CDR3 DNA is TGTGCCAGCAGCTTAGGGGTTAGCGGGGGGGCCCGCACAGATACGCAGTATTTT.

As DNA, the CDR3 is TGTGCCAGCAGTGAAGGGGGACAGCCATTCTATGGCTACACCTTC. It translates to CASSEGGQPFYGYTF. The chain employs TRBV2 and TRBJ1-2; 7 bases fit TRBD1. Germline lookup yields CDR1 SNHLY and CDR2 FYNNEI. This CDR3 has 15 residues. With V trimmed by 1 base and J by 4 bases, 6 bases remained unmatched.

This clone was recorded a few times. This chain links TRBV30 with TRBJ1-6; tentative D call: TRBD1 (5 bases). Germline V gives CDR1 GTSNPN, CDR2 SVGIG (reference sequence). Between the trimmed V and J ends, which lost 0 bases and 7 bases, there was a span of 19 bases. This CDR3 spans 17 amino acids. CDR3 DNA sequence: TGTGCCTGGAGTGTAGCCCCCGCCAGGGCTTTAAATTCACCCCTCCACTTT. It translates to CAWSVAPARALNSPLHF.

The V and J genes are TRBV7-3 and TRBJ2-1; 7 bases agree with TRBD1. Germline lookup yields CDR1 SGHTA and CDR2 FQGTGA. Trimming removed 5 bases from V and 5 bases from J; junction bases left unmatched: 3. CDR3 size: 13 residues. The CDR3 DNA is TGTGCCAGCAGCGTACAGGGGAACAATGAGCAGTTCTTC. As protein: CASSVQGNNEQFF.

This rearrangement joins TRBV9 to TRBJ2-1, with 11 bases matching TRBD2. Looked up from germline, CDR1 is SGDLS and CDR2 is YYNGEE. The length of the CDR3 is 15 residues. V lost 3 bases to trimming and J lost 8 bases; unmatched junction nucleotides: 7. The CDR3 nucleotides are TGTGCCAGCAGCGCTCGACTAGCGGGGAAACATGAGCAGTTCTTC. It translates to CASSARLAGKHEQFF.

This chain joins TRBV10-2 and TRBJ2-3; 11 bases align to TRBD2. Germline values: CDR1 WSHSY, CDR2 SAAADI. V gave up 0 bases and J gave up 4 bases; unmatched junction bases: 6. The CDR3 consists of 17 residues. The CDR3 reads CASSESPTSGGADTQYF. The CDR3 region has the DNA TGCGCCAGCAGTGAGTCCCCTACTAGCGGGGGTGCAGATACGCAGTATTTT.

The rearrangement uses TRBV7-2 and TRBJ1-1; 9 bases agree with TRBD1. Unmatched junction bases numbered 7, after V lost 5 bases and J lost 3 bases. Per the germline V gene, CDR1 is SGHTA and CDR2 is FQGNSA. The length of the CDR3 is 15 residues. This CDR3 reads CASSPGQGRYTEAFF. CDR3 DNA sequence: TGTGCCAGCAGCCCTGGACAGGGGAGGTACACTGAAGCTTTCTTT.

The chain combines TRBV11-2 with TRBJ2-2; no clear D gene. There are 15 residues in the CDR3. CDR1 is SGHAT, CDR2 FQNNGV, per germline. V was trimmed by 2 bases and J by 2 bases, leaving 9 bases between them. The CDR3 is CASSLTVRNTGELFF. The CDR3 bases are TGTGCCAGCAGCTTAACTGTGAGAAACACCGGGGAGCTGTTTTTT.